The 17 T cell receptor beta chains below all came from one sample that was sequenced in a study of blood T cell repertoires in COVID-19. Produced via immunoSEQ multiplex PCR; TCRdb's table is partial and in-frame only. The sample carries 270,000 or so clones, roughly 85% recorded once. The sequenced material came from peripheral blood. All receptors come from a woman aged 18-29 years with acute or convalescent COVID-19.

This clone showed up just once. The chain has TRBV28 and TRBJ2-1; the match to TRBD2 covers 15 bases. After removal of 5 bases from V and 10 bases from J, the junction contained 3 bases not matched to a gene. The CDR3 is 14 residues long. Germline CDR1 reads MDHEN; CDR2 reads SYDVKM. The CDR3 loop reads CASSAGLAGGEQFF. CDR3 coding DNA: TGTGCCAGCAGTGCGGGACTAGCGGGGGGAGAGCAGTTCTTC.

The table lists this clone with a few counts. This sequence joins TRBV9 and TRBJ1-2; TRBD1 agrees at 8 bases. The germline V gene encodes CDR1 SGDLS and CDR2 YYNGEE. V lost 1 base, J lost 4 bases, and 9 bases stayed unmatched. The CDR3 consists of 16 residues. CDR3 in DNA: TGTGCCAGCAGCGTACTGGACAGGGTGGTTTCCTATGGCTACACCTTC. Translation gives CASSVLDRVVSYGYTF.

The chain uses TRBV3-1 (or the pseudogene TRBV3-2) and TRBJ2-1; D might be TRBD2 (6 bases). The CDR3 is 15 residues long. CDR1 is LGHDT, CDR2 YNNKEL, per germline (reference sequence). Trimming took off 3 bases at V and 1 base at J, with 10 bases between the two ends. The CDR3 coding sequence is TGTGCCAGCAGCCAGGCGGCGGGATCCTACAATGAGCAGTTCTTC. It codes for CASSQAAGSYNEQFF.

The J gene is TRBJ2-6, the V gene TRBV19; weak D call: TRBD1 (6 bases). There are 15 residues in the CDR3. Trimming left V 6 bases short and J 2 bases short, with 11 bases between. Germline loops: CDR1 LNHDA, CDR2 SQIVND (reference sequence). The CDR3 here is CASRETGPGANVLTF. CDR3 nucleotides: TGTGCCAGTAGGGAGACAGGCCCTGGGGCCAACGTCCTGACTTTC.

The chain is built from TRBV29-1 and TRBJ2-7, with D possibly matching TRBD1 (7 bases). CDR3 size: 15 residues. Trimming left V 3 bases short and J 2 bases short, with 17 bases between. Germline lookup yields CDR1 SQVTM and CDR2 ANQGSEA. The CDR3 loop is CSVEGLGGTAYEQYF. The CDR3 DNA follows: TGCAGCGTTGAGGGTTTAGGCGGGACAGCCTACGAGCAGTACTTC.

This clone occurred a few times. This chain joins TRBV7-9 and TRBJ1-1; possible D gene TRBD1, 6 bases. The CDR3 is 13 amino acids. Germline CDR1 and CDR2: SEHNR and FQNEAQ (reference sequence). Trimming pared 5 bases from V and 5 bases from J, leaving 12 bases between. This CDR3 reads CASSKEGGTEAFF. The CDR3 DNA reads as TGTGCCAGCAGCAAAGAGGGGGGGACTGAAGCTTTCTTT.

The V gene is TRBV18, the J gene TRBJ2-6, with 7 bases fitting TRBD1. Per germline, CDR1 KGHSH and CDR2 LQKENI. The CDR3 extends over 18 amino acids. The V gene end was trimmed by 1 base and the J gene end by 4 bases; junction bases not matched to a gene: 10. In nucleotides, the CDR3 is TGTGCCAGCTCACCACAACCCGGGACAGCACCAGGGGCCAACGTCCTGACTTTC. This gives the protein CASSPQPGTAPGANVLTF.

The V gene is TRBV6-5, the J gene TRBJ2-7; D is perhaps TRBD1 (6 bases). Per germline, CDR1 MNHEY and CDR2 SVGAGI. Trimming cost V 6 bases and J 2 bases, with 17 bases left between them. The CDR3 has 15 residues. The CDR3 nucleotides read TGTGCCAGCAGGAGGGGACACCAAAATACCTACGAGCAGTACTTC. Translation: CASRRGHQNTYEQYF.

This clone appeared once. This rearrangement joins TRBV6-5 to TRBJ1-5; D may be TRBD1 (5 bases). The germline CDR1 and CDR2 sequences are MNHEY and SVGAGI. This CDR3 is built from 14 residues. V lost 6 bases and J lost 0, with 9 bases in between. This CDR3 reads CASSLRGSNQPQHF. The CDR3 DNA sequence: TGTGCCAGCAGCCTTAGGGGTAGCAATCAGCCCCAGCATTTT.

V usage is TRBV29-1 and J usage is TRBJ1-1, with D possibly being TRBD1 (6 bases). The ends were cut back, 5 bases at V and 1 base at J, with 11 bases in the middle. The germline V gene encodes CDR1 SQVTM and CDR2 ANQGSEA. CDR3 size: 13 residues. For the CDR3, the DNA is TGCAGCGTTAGTCAAGGGGGGAACACTGAAGCTTTCTTT. This translates into CSVSQGGNTEAFF.

The V call is TRBV27, the J call TRBJ1-1, with D uncertain. The CDR3 runs to 13 residues. Germline CDR1 is MNHEY and CDR2 is SMNVEV (reference sequence). The V end was cut by 4 bases, the J end by 2 bases, with 8 bases between. CDR3 sequence reads: CASSWGDNTEAFF. DNA for the CDR3: TGTGCCAGCAGTTGGGGAGACAACACTGAAGCTTTCTTT.

The chain combines TRBV14 with TRBJ2-2; tentative D call: TRBD1 (5 bases). CDR3 length equals 16 residues. Germline values: CDR1 SGHDN, CDR2 FVKESK. Trimming shortened V by 1 base and J by 1 base, and 10 bases separated the two germline ends. CDR3 loop: CASSQVDGQNTGELFF. The DNA for the CDR3 is TGTGCCAGCAGCCAAGTCGATGGACAGAACACCGGGGAGCTGTTTTTT.

The chain carries TRBV3-1 (or the pseudogene TRBV3-2) and TRBJ1-1; a possible D gene is TRBD1 (5 bases). V was clipped by 1 base and J by 4 bases, with 10 bases between them. CDR1 is LGHDT, CDR2 YNNKEL, per germline (reference sequence). This CDR3 is built from 14 residues. CDR3 amino acids: CASSQGQKITEAFF. The CDR3 DNA is TGTGCCAGCAGCCAAGGACAGAAAATCACTGAAGCTTTCTTT.

This clone has just one count. J is TRBJ1-1 and V is TRBV14; TRBD1 is a possible D gene (6 bases). In germline, CDR1 is SGHDN, CDR2 FVKESK. The CDR3 length is 15 residues. V was trimmed by 2 bases and J by 0 bases, leaving 10 bases between them. The CDR3 reads CASSQTGTLNTEAFF. In nucleotides, the CDR3 is TGTGCCAGCAGCCAAACCGGGACACTGAACACTGAAGCTTTCTTT.

This rearrangement joins TRBV6-6 to TRBJ2-7; 7 nucleotides align to TRBD2. The CDR3 is 15 amino acids. Germline CDR1 MNHNY, CDR2 SVGAGI (reference sequence). Trimming removed 6 bases from V and 4 bases from J; junction bases left unmatched: 12. The CDR3 here is CASSLQETSPYEQYF. CDR3 coding DNA: TGTGCCAGCAGCCTCCAGGAGACTAGCCCGTACGAGCAGTACTTC.

The genes are TRBV12-3 or TRBV12-4 and TRBJ1-2; maybe TRBD1 (5 bases). The CDR3 totals 13 residues. V shed 2 bases and J shed 8 bases, with 12 bases lying between them. The CDR3 reads CASSLLGGRGYTF. CDR3 DNA: TGTGCCAGCAGTTTATTGGGGGGACGGGGCTACACCTTC.

The rearrangement links TRBV27 to TRBJ1-5; 7 bases map to TRBD1. This CDR3 comprises 14 residues. The germline CDR1 and CDR2 sequences are MNHEY and SMNVEV (reference sequence). V gave up 6 bases and J gave up 7 bases; unmatched junction bases: 9. CDR3 loop: CASRWTGNGQPQHF. The CDR3 bases are TGTGCCAGCAGGTGGACAGGCAACGGACAGCCCCAGCATTTT.